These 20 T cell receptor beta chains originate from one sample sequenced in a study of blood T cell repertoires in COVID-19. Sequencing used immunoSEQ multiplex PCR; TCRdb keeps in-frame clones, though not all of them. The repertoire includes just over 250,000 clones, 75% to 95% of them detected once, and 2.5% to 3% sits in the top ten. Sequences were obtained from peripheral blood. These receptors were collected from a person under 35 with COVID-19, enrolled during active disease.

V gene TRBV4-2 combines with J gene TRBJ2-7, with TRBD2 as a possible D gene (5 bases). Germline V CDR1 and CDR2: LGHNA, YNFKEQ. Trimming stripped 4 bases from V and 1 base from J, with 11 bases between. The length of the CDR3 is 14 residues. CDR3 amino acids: CASSREGSSYEQYF. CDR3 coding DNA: TGTGCCAGCAGCCGGGAAGGGAGTTCCTACGAGCAGTACTTC.

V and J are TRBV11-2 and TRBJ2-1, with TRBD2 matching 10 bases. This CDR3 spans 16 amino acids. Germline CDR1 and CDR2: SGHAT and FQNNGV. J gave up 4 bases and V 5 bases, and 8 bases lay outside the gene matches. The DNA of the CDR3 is TGTGCCAGCAGCCCAATTAGCGGGAGGCATTACAATGAGCAGTTCTTC. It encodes CASSPISGRHYNEQFF.

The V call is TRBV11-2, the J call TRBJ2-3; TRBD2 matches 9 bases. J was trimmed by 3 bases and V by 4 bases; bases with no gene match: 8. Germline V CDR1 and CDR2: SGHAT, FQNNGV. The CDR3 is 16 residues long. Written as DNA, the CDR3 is TGTGCCAGCAGCTCCGATGCGGGAGGGCCGACAGATACGCAGTATTTT. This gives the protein CASSSDAGGPTDTQYF.

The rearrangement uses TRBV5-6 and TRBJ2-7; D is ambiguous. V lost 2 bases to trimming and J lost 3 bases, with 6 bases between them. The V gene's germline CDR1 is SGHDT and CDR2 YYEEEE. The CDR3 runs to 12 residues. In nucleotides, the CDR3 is TGTGCCAGCAGCTTATCGGGCTACGAGCAGTACTTC. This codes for CASSLSGYEQYF.

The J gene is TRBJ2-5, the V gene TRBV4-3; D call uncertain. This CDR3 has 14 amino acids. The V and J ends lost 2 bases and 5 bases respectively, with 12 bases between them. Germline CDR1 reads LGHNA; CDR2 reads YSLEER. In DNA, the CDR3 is TGCGCCAGCAGCCAAAGTGATCTGAGCGAGACCCAGTACTTC. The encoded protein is CASSQSDLSETQYF.

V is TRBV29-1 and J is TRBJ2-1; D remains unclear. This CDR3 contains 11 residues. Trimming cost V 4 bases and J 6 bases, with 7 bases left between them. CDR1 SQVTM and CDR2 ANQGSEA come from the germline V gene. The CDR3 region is CSVVSGNEQFF. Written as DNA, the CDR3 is TGCAGCGTTGTTTCCGGCAATGAGCAGTTCTTC.

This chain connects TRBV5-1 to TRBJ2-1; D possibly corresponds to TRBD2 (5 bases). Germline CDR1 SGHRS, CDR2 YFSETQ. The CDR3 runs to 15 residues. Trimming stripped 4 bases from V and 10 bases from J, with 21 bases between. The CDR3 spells CASSPGAWTAVEQFF. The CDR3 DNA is TGCGCCAGCAGCCCGGGTGCATGGACTGCGGTGGAGCAGTTCTTC.

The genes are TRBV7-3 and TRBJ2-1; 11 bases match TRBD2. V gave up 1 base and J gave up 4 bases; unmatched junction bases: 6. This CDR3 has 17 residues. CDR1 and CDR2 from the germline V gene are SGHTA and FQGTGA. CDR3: CASSLIGGTSGYNEQFF. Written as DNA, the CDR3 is TGTGCCAGCAGCTTAATCGGGGGGACTAGCGGTTACAATGAGCAGTTCTTC.

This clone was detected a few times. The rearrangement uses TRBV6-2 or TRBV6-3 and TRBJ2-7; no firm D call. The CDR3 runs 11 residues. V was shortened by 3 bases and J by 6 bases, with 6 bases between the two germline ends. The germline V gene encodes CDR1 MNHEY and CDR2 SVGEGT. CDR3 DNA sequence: TGTGCCAGCAGTTATCTGGCCGAGCAGTACTTC. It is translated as CASSYLAEQYF.

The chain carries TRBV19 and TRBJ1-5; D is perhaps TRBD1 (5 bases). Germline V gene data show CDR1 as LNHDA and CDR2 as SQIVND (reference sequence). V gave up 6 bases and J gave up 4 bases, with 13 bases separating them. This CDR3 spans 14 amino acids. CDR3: CASRYMSGNQPQHF. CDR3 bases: TGTGCCAGTAGGTATATGTCAGGGAATCAGCCCCAGCATTTT.

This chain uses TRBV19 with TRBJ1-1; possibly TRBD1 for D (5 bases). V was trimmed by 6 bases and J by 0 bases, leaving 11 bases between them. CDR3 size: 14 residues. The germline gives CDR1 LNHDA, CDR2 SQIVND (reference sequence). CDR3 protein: CASSTGSMNTEAFF. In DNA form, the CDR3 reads TGTGCCAGTAGCACAGGTAGTATGAACACTGAAGCTTTCTTT.

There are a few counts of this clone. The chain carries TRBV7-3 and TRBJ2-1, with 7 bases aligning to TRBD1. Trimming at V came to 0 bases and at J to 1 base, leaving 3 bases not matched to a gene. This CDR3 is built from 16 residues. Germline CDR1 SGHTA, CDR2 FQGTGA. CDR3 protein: CASSLTQTGSYNEQFF. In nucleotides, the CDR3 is TGTGCCAGCAGCTTAACACAGACAGGGTCCTACAATGAGCAGTTCTTC.

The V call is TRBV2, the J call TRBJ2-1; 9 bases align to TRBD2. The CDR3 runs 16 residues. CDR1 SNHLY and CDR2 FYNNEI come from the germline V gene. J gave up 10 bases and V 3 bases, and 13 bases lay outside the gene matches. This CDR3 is CASSDPGLAEGGEQFF. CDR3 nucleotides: TGTGCCAGCAGTGATCCGGGACTAGCAGAGGGAGGAGAGCAGTTCTTC.

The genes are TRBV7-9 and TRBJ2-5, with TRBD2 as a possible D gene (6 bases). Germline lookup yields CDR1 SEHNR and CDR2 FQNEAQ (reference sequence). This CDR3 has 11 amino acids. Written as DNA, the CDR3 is TGTGCGGAGGGGACGGGAGAGACCCAGTACTTC. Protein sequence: CAEGTGETQYF.

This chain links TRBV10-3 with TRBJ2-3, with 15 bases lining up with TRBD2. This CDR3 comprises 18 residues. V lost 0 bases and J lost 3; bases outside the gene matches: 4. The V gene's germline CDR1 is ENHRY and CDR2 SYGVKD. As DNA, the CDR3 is TGTGCCATCAGTGAGTCGGGGACTAGCGGGAGGAGGACAGATACGCAGTATTTT. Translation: CAISESGTSGRRTDTQYF.

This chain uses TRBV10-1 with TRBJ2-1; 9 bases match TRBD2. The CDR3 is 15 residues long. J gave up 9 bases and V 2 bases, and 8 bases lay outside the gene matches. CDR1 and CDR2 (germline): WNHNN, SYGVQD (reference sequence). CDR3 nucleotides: TGCGCCAGCAGTGAGGCGGGAGGGCCCGGTAGTGAGCAGTTCTTC. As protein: CASSEAGGPGSEQFF.

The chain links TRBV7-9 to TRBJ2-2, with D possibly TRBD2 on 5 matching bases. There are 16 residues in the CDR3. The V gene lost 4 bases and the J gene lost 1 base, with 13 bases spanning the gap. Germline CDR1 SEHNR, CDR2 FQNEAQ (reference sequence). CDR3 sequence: CASSSPLAQNTGELFF. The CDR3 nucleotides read TGTGCCAGCAGCTCCCCTCTAGCCCAGAACACCGGGGAGCTGTTTTTT.

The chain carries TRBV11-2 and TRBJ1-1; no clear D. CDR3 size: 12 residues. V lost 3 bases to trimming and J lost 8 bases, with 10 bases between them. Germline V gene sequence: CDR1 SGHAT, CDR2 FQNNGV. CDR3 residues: CASSLRGLEAFF. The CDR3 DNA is TGTGCCAGCAGCTTGCGAGGCCTCGAAGCTTTCTTT.

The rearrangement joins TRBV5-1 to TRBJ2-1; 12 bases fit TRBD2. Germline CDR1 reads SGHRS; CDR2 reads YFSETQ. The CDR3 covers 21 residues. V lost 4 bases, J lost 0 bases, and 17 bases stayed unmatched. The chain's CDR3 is CASSTIPTGLAGRSSYNEQFF. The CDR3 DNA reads TGCGCCAGCAGCACCATCCCCACGGGACTAGCGGGCAGGAGCTCCTACAATGAGCAGTTCTTC.

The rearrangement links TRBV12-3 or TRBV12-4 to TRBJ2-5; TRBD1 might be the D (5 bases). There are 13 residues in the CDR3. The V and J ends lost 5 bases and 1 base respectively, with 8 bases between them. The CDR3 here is CASSHRPQETQYF. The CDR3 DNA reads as TGTGCCAGCAGTCACAGGCCCCAAGAGACCCAGTACTTC.